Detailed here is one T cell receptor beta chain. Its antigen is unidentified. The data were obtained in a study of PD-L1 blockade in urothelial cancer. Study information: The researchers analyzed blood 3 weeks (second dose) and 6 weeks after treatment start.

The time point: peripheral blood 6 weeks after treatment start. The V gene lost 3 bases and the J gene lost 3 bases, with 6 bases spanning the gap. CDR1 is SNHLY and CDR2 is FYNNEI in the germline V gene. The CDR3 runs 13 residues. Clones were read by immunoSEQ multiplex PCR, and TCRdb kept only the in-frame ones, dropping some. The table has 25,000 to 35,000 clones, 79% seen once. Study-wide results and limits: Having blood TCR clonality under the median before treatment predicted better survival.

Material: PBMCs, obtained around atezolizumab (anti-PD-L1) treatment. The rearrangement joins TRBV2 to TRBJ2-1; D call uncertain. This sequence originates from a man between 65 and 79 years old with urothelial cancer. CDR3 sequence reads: CASSDLGYNEQFF. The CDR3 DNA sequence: TGTGCCAGCAGTGACCTAGGCTACAATGAGCAGTTCTTC.